The entry below describes one TCR beta chain. Its matching antigen is unknown. This entry is derived from a study of T cell repertoires in cytomegalovirus infection. Overall study context: Recently identified HLA-C-restricted CMV epitopes were used, and well-studied HLA-B-restricted CMV epitopes were used as well.

Germline V gene data show CDR1 as SGHTA and CDR2 as FQGNSA. V dropped 5 bases and J dropped 4; count of bases not matched to a gene: 4. The CDR3 contains 14 residues. One entry per CDR3 protein results from TCRdb running MiXCR on the reads. The sample carries about 770,000 distinct CDR3 sequences, roughly 29% recorded once. The sample was cultured CD8+ T cells from PBMCs, taken from culture after CMV antigen stimulation. The receptor was derived from a human donor in good health (CMV status not recorded). Some clones in this sample may be carry-over from other donors' samples. This sequence joins TRBV7-2 and TRBJ1-2; 10 positions match TRBD1. The CDR3, as DNA: TGTGCCAGCAGCCACGGACAGGGGGGCTATGGCTACACCTTC. Translation gives CASSHGQGGYGYTF.